The 2 T cell receptor beta chains in this list originate from one sample, sequenced in a study of radiotherapy plus CTLA-4 blockade in lung cancer. TCRdb keeps only in-frame clones here, not all; method: immunoSEQ multiplex PCR. The sample lists around 99,000 clones, 80% to 90% occurring once. The sequencing used peripheral blood, collected from a patient treated with radiotherapy plus ipilimumab. These receptors were obtained from a human donor with non-small cell lung cancer that progressed on radiotherapy plus ipilimumab.

This clone was detected once. The gene calls are TRBV7-6 and TRBJ2-7; D ambiguous. Trimming pared 3 bases from V and 6 bases from J, leaving 12 bases between. CDR3 size: 13 residues. Germline-derived CDR1 and CDR2 are SGHVS and FNYEAQ. CDR3 in DNA: TGTGCCAGCAGCTTGAGGCGAGACGGCGAGCAGTACTTC. It specifies CASSLRRDGEQYF.

The V gene is TRBV5-1, the J gene TRBJ2-2; TRBD2 matches 11 bases. The CDR3 covers 15 residues. V lost 2 bases and J lost 6; bases outside the gene matches: 3. Germline loops: CDR1 SGHRS, CDR2 YFSETQ. CDR3: CASSFVAGGPGELFF. The CDR3 coding sequence is TGCGCCAGCAGCTTCGTAGCGGGAGGGCCCGGGGAGCTGTTTTTT.